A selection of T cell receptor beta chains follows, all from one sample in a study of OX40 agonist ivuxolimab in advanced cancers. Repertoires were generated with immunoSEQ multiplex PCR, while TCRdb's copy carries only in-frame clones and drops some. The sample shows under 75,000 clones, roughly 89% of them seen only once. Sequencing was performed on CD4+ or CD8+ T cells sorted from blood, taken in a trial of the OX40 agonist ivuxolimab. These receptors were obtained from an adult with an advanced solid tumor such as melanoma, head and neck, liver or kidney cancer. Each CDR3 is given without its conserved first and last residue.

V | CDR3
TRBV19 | ASSFGGRNTEAF
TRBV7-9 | ASSPKQPQGAMAF
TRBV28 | ASNDRGAWSAQH
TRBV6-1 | ASSPSGTIHEQY
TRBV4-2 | ASSQEVQGAYTGELF
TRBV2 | ASSEGDRAPVYGYT
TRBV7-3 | ASSVVAGEYNEQF
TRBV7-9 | ASSPGTGYQPQH
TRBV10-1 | ASSESTVGSSETQY
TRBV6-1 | ASSEDRQVGQH
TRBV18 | ASSPFRGQNTEAF
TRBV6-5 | ASSSFREAF
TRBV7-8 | ASSLQTQQPQH
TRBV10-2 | ASSPDARGTQY
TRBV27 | ASSSLKGPDTQY
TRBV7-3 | ASSQVDRGEQY
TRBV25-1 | ASSREGLQLH
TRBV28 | ASSVLYYGYT
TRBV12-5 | ASAQAGTGGLGDTQY
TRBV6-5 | ASRSRTGNTGELF
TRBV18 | ASSPDRGQPQH
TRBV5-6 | ASSLNYGVTEAF
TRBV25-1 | ASSERGDDTQY
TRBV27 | ASSPSGGNLYEQY
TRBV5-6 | ASAPGRTYGYT
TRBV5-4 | ASSFATSGIYEQY
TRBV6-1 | ASSESRGLTNEQF
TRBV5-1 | ASSFPSGETQY
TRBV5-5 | ASSFSGGETQY
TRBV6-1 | ASTYDRYAQY
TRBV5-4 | ASSLGQGVEGEKLF
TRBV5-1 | ASSWSGAITEAF
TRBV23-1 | ASSQEGSYEQY
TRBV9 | ASSVEAVELDTQY
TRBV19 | ASSIRRRDTIY
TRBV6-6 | ASIRGWGETQY
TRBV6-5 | ASSSWTGNTEAF
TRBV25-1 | ASSDLAGLSYEQY
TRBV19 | ASTGRARYGYT
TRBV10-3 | ATLDLAKSYEQY
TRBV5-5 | ASSLAMRAIDTQY
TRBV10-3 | AISESVNQPQH
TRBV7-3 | ASRRQANSYEQY
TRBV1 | TSSQDGTSGRAWYTGELF
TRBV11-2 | ASSSGLGSRYNEQF
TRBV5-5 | ASSLGREGGYETQY
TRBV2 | ASSVNRVGEKLF